The TCR beta chain under discussion was sequenced for a study of untreated major depressive disorder. The study, taken as a whole, reports: The small study sample limits how generally findings apply.

All participants were of European descent. Controls scored 5 or less on a depressive symptom inventory and never had mood disorders. Typically about 96% of enriched cells were CD4+. V lost 2 bases and J 7 bases, leaving 14 bases between the germline ends. This CDR3 region has 14 residues. The germline V gene has CDR1 MNHNY and CDR2 SVGAGI (reference sequence). TCRdb keeps only in-frame clones here, not all; method: immunoSEQ multiplex PCR. The table lists tens of thousands of clones, approximately 89% of them singletons. As for this clone: Antigen specificity is unknown.

The source of this sequence is a woman between 40 and 50 years old in good health. Sequencing was carried out using CD4+ T cells from PBMCs. The chain has TRBV6-6 and TRBJ1-2; perhaps TRBD1 as D (6 bases). Here the CDR3 DNA reads TGTGCCAGCAGTTACGGCCAGGACAGTACTGGCTACACCTTC. It is translated as CASSYGQDSTGYTF.